These 14 T cell receptor beta chains share one sample of origin, sequenced in a study of blood T cells in healthy people across ages. A second PCR, run for roughly 7 to 12 cycles, used a sample-barcoded 5' primer plus a J-beta primer mix. TCRdb re-analysed the 5' RACE reads in MiXCR, keeping a single row per CDR3 protein. The sample consists of about 1.7 million distinct CDR3 sequences, 25% to 30% of them appearing once. Material: blood. The receptors derive from a young woman in good health.

The chain joins TRBV2 to TRBJ2-3, with 8 bases aligning to TRBD1. The CDR3 loop spans 15 amino acids. Germline V CDR1 and CDR2: SNHLY, FYNNEI. V was clipped by 5 bases and J by 6 bases; unmatched bases: 10. The CDR3 region has the DNA TGTGCCAGCAGTAACACAGGACAGGGCTGGGATACGCAGTATTTT. Its translation is CASSNTGQGWDTQYF.

V usage is TRBV12-3 or TRBV12-4 and J usage is TRBJ2-2; 12 nucleotides match TRBD2. V lost 7 bases to trimming and J lost 6 bases; unmatched junction nucleotides: 9. The CDR3 covers 16 residues. The CDR3 reads CASTRLAGVSAGELFF. The CDR3 DNA sequence: TGTGCCAGCACTAGACTAGCGGGAGTGAGCGCCGGGGAGCTGTTTTTT.

This sequence joins TRBV7-9 and TRBJ2-7; the D gene is possibly TRBD2 (6 bases). The V gene lost 4 bases and the J gene lost 0 bases, with 13 bases spanning the gap. CDR1 and CDR2 from the germline V gene are SEHNR and FQNEAQ (reference sequence). CDR3 length: 15 amino acids. CDR3 region: CASSSPRGSSYEQYF. The CDR3 DNA sequence: TGTGCCAGCAGCTCACCACGGGGGAGCTCCTACGAGCAGTACTTC.

The genes are TRBV6-5 and TRBJ2-5; weak D call: TRBD2 (6 bases). CDR1 and CDR2 from the germline V gene are MNHEY and SVGAGI. This CDR3 has 15 amino acids. V lost 2 bases to trimming and J lost 4 bases, with 14 bases between them. The CDR3 DNA sequence: TGTGCCAGCAGTTACCACGGCGGGGAGCTAGAGACCCAGTACTTC. Its translation is CASSYHGGELETQYF.

The genes are TRBV4-1 and TRBJ1-5, with 9 bases fitting TRBD1. V was pared by 1 base and J by 1 base, with 5 bases of the junction left unmatched. The V gene's germline CDR1 is MGHRA and CDR2 YSYEKL. The CDR3 spans 17 residues. The CDR3 here is CASSQVWTGDSNQPQHF. The CDR3 region has the DNA TGCGCCAGCAGCCAAGTCTGGACAGGGGACAGCAATCAGCCCCAGCATTTT.

The rearrangement joins TRBV20-1 to TRBJ2-1; unclear D gene. V shed 5 bases and J shed 7 bases, with 12 bases lying between them. Per the germline V gene, CDR1 is DFQATT and CDR2 is SNEGSKA (reference sequence). The CDR3 loop spans 12 amino acids. CDR3 coding DNA: TGCAGTGCTCTCCGTGAAGGGAATGAGCAGTTCTTC. Translated: CSALREGNEQFF.

This clonotype was seen many times. The CDR3 nucleotides read TGTGCCAGCAGTTTTGACACCTACACAGATACGCAGTATTTT. Protein sequence: CASSFDTYTDTQYF. The chain links TRBV7-9 to TRBJ2-3, with no clear D. The V and J ends lost 6 bases and 2 bases respectively, with 12 bases between them. From germline, CDR1 is SEHNR and CDR2 FQNEAQ (reference sequence). The CDR3 has 14 amino acids.

At least ten counts were recorded for this clonotype. The chain uses TRBV29-1 and TRBJ2-7; a possible D gene is TRBD2 (7 bases). CDR1 and CDR2 (germline): SQVTM, ANQGSEA. V was cut by 4 bases and J by 0 bases, with 16 bases left in between. The CDR3 runs 15 residues. CDR3 in DNA: TGCAGCGTTGCTCCGGGGGGCCTTTACTCCTACGAGCAGTACTTC. As protein: CSVAPGGLYSYEQYF.

Points on this clonotype: One end of the junction varies from germline; a read error may be responsible. The chain uses TRBV9 and TRBJ2-3; D not resolved. Germline lookup yields CDR1 SGDLS and CDR2 YYNGEE. The CDR3 contains 14 residues. The CDR3: CASSVKVSTDTQYF. The CDR3 coding sequence is TGCGCCAGCAGCGTAAAAGTCAGCACAGATACGCAGTATTTT.

The chain joins TRBV5-1 to TRBJ2-2; D is ambiguous. Germline CDR1 reads SGHRS; CDR2 reads YFSETQ. The CDR3 runs 16 residues. Trimming left V 0 bases short and J 2 bases short, with 11 bases between. The CDR3, as DNA: TGCGCCAGCAGCTTGGGTTGGGGAAAAAACACCGGGGAGCTGTTTTTT. This sequence encodes CASSLGWGKNTGELFF.

This clonotype was counted many times. The gene calls are TRBV3-1 and TRBJ2-1, with D uncertain. The CDR3 has 15 residues. CDR1 and CDR2 from the germline V gene are LGHDT and YNNKEL (reference sequence). V was clipped by 1 base and J by 0 bases, with 7 bases between them. CDR3 DNA sequence: TGTGCCAGCAGCCAAGGAGGTGGCTCCTACAATGAGCAGTTCTTC. Amino acids: CASSQGGGSYNEQFF.

The chain recombines TRBV20-1 with TRBJ2-4; tentatively, D is TRBD2 (7 bases). V lost 3 bases and J lost 13, with 22 bases in between. The CDR3 sequence is 14 residues long. The V gene's germline CDR1 is DFQATT and CDR2 SNEGSKA (reference sequence). Here the CDR3 reads CSASSAGDYNEQYF. Written as DNA, the CDR3 is TGCAGTGCTAGTTCTGCAGGGGACTACAATGAGCAGTACTTC.

CDR3 region: CASSKRGGEQFF. CDR3 DNA: TGTGCCAGCAGCAAAAGGGGAGGAGAGCAGTTCTTC. The chain carries TRBV21-1 and TRBJ2-1; TRBD2, as called in the table, went unchecked against the DNA. TRBV21-1 is a documented pseudogene. CDR3 length equals 12 residues.

This clonotype showed up just a few times. The V and J genes are TRBV4-1 and TRBJ1-5, with a tentative D call TRBD1 (6 bases). V was cut by 0 bases and J by 4 bases, with 13 bases left in between. CDR1 MGHRA and CDR2 YSYEKL come from the germline V gene. This CDR3 contains 16 residues. The CDR3: CASSQDSAGQNQPQHF. The CDR3 DNA sequence: TGCGCCAGCAGCCAAGATTCCGCTGGACAGAATCAGCCCCAGCATTTT.